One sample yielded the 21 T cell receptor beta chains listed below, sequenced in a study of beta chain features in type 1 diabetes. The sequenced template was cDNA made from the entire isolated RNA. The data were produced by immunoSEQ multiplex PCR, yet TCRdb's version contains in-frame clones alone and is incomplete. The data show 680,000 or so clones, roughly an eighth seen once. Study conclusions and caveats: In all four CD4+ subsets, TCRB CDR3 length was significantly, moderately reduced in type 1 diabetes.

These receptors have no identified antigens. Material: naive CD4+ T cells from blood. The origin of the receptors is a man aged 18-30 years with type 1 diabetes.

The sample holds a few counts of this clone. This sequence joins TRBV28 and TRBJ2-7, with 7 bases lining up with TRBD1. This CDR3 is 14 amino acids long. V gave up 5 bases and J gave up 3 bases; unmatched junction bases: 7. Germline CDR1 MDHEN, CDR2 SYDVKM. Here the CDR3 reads CASSTPGQLYEQYF. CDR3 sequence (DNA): TGTGCCAGCAGTACTCCGGGACAGCTCTACGAGCAGTACTTC.

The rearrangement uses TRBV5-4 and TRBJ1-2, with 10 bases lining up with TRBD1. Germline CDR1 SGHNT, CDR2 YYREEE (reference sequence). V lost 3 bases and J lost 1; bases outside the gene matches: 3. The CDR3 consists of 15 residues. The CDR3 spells CASSWGTGVNYGYTF. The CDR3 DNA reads TGTGCCAGCAGCTGGGGGACAGGGGTTAACTATGGCTACACCTTC.

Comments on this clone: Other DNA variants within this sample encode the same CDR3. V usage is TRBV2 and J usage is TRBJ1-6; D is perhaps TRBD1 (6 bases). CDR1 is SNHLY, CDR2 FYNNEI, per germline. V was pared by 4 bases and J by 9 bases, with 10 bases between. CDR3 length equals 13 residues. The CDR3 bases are TGTGCCAGCAGTGTGGGGGGCGGTTCACCCCTCCACTTT. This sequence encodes CASSVGGGSPLHF.

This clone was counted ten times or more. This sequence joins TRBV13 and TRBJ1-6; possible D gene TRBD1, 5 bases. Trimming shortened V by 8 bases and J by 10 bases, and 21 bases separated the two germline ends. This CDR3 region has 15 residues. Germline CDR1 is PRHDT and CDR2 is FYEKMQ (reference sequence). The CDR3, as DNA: TGTGCCAGCGCACCCTCCAACGGGGGGTTATCACCCCTCCACTTT. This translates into CASAPSNGGLSPLHF.

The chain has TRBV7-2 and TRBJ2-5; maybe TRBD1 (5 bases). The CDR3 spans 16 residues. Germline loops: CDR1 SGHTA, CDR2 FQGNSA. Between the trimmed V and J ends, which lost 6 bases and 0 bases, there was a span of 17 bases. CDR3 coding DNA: TGTGCCAGCAGTTTGACAGTACCAATGTACCAAGAGACCCAGTACTTC. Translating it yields CASSLTVPMYQETQYF. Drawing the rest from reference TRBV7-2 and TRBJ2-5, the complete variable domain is GAGVSQSPSNKVTEKGKDVELRCDPISGHTALYWYRQSLGQGLEFLIYFQGNSAPDKSGLPSDRFSAERTGGSVSTLTIQRTQQEDSAVYLCASSLTVPMYQETQYFGPGTRLLVL.

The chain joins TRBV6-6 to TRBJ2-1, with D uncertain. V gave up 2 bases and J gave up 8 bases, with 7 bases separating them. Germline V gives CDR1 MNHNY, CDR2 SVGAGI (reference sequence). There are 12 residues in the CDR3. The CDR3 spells CASSYAGDEQFF. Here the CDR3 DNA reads TGTGCCAGCAGTTACGCTGGGGATGAGCAGTTCTTC.

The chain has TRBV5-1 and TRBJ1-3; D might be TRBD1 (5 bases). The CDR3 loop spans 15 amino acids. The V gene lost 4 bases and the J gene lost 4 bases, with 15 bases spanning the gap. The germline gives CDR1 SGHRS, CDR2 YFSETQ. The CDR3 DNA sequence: TGCGCCAGCAGCGTCGGGACCGCGCGCGGAAACACCATATATTTT. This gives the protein CASSVGTARGNTIYF.

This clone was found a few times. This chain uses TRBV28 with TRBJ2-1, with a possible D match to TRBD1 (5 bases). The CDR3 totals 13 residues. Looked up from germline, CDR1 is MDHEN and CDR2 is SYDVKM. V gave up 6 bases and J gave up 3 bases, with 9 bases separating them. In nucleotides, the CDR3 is TGTGCCAGCAGGACCCAGGGCTACAATGAGCAGTTCTTC. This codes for CASRTQGYNEQFF.

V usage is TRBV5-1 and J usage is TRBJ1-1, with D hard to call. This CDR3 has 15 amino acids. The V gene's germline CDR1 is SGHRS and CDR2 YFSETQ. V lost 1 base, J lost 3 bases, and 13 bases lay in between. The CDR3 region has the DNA TGCGCCAGCAGCTTGATGACGGTCGGGGACACTGAAGCTTTCTTT. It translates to CASSLMTVGDTEAFF.

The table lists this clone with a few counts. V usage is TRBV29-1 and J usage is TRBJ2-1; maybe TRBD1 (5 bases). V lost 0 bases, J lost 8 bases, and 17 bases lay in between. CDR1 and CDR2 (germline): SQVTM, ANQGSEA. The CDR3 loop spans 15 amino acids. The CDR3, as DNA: TGCAGCGTTGAAGATCTTAGGGGCCGGGTGGATGAGCAGTTCTTC. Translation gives CSVEDLRGRVDEQFF.

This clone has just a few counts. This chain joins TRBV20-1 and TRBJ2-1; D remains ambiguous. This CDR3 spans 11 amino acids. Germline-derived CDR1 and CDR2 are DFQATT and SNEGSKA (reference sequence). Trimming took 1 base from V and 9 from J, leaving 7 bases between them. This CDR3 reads CSARVSTEQFF. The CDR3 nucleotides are TGCAGTGCTAGAGTAAGCACTGAGCAGTTCTTC.

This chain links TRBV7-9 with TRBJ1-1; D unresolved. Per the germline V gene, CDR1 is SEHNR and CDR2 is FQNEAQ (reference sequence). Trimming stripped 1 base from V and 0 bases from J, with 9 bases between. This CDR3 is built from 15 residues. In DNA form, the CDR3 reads TGTGCCAGCAGCTTAGTGAGACAAATGAACACTGAAGCTTTCTTT. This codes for CASSLVRQMNTEAFF.

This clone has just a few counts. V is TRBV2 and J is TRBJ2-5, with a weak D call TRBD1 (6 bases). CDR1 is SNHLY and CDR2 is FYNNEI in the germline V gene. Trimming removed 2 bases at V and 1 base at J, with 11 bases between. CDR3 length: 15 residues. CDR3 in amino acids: CASSEQGPGQETQYF. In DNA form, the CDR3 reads TGTGCCAGCAGTGAACAGGGGCCGGGCCAAGAGACCCAGTACTTC.

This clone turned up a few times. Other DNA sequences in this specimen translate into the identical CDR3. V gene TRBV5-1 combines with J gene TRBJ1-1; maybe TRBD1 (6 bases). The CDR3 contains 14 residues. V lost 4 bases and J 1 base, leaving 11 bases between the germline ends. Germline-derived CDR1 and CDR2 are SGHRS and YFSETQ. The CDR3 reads CASSLSGENTEAFF. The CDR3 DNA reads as TGCGCCAGCAGCCTGTCAGGGGAGAACACTGAAGCTTTCTTT.

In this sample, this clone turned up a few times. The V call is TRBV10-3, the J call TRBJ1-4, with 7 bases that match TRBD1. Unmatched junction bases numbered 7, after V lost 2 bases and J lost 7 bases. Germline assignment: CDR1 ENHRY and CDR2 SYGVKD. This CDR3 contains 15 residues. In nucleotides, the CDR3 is TGTGCCATCAGTGAGCCGACAGGGATGGGTGAAAAACTGTTTTTT. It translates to CAISEPTGMGEKLFF.

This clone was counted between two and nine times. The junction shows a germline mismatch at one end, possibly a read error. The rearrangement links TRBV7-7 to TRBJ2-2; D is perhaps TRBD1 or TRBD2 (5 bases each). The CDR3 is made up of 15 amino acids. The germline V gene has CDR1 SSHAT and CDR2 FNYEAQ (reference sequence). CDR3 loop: CASSSYGAGTGELFF. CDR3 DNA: TGTGCTAGCAGCTCCTATGGGGCGGGCACCGGGGAGCTGTTTTTT.

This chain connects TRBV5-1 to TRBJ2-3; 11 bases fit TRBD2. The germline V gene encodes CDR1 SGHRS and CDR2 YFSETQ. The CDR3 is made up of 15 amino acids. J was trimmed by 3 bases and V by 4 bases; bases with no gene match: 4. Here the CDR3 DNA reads TGCGCCAGCAGCGCACTAGCGGGGGAGACAGATACGCAGTATTTT. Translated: CASSALAGETDTQYF.

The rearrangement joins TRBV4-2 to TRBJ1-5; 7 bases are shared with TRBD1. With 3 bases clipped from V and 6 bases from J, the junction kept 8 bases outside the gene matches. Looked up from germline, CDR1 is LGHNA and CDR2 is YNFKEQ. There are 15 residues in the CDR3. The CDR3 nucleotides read TGTGCCAGCAGCCAGCAAACAGGGGACACTCAGCCCCAGCATTTT. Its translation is CASSQQTGDTQPQHF.

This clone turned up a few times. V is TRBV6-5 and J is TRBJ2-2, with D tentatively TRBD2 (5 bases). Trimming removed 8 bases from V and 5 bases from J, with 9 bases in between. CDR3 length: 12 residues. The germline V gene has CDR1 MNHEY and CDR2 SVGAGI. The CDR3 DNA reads TGTGCCAGCCGTTCGGGGACCGGGGAGCTGTTTTTT. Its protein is CASRSGTGELFF.

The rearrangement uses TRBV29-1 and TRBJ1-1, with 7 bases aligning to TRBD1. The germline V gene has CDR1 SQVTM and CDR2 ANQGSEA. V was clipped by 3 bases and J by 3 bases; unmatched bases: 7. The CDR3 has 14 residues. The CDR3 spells CSVDGRGLDTEAFF. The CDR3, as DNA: TGCAGCGTTGACGGCAGGGGGTTGGACACTGAAGCTTTCTTT.

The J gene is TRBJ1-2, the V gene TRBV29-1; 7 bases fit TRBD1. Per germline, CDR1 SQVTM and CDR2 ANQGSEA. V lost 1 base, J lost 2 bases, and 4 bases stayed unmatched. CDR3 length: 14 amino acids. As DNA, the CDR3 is TGCAGCGTTGAAGGACTGGGACAGAACTATGGCTACACCTTC. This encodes CSVEGLGQNYGYTF. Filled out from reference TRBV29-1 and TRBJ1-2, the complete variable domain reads SAVISQKPSRDICQRGTSLTIQCQVDSQVTMMFWYRQQPGQSLTLIATANQGSEATYESGFVIDKFPISRPNLTFSTLTVSNMSPEDSSIYLCSVEGLGQNYGYTFGSGTRLTVV.